The 4 T cell receptor beta chains below were found in one sample sequenced in a study of blood T cell repertoires in COVID-19. TCRdb's copy holds only in-frame clones and misses some; the assay was immunoSEQ multiplex PCR. The data contain tens of thousands of clones, 85% of them singletons. The sample consisted of peripheral blood. The receptors shown here come from a woman in her 70s with acute or convalescent COVID-19.

The chain couples TRBV28 to TRBJ1-1; D remains unclear. This CDR3 is 13 amino acids long. V lost 0 bases and J lost 1, with 3 bases in between. Germline-derived CDR1 and CDR2 are MDHEN and SYDVKM. The CDR3 DNA sequence: TGTGCCAGCAGTTTATGGCGGAACACTGAAGCTTTCTTT. This gives the protein CASSLWRNTEAFF. The entire variable domain, with the rest obtained from reference TRBV28 and TRBJ1-1, is as follows: DVKVTQSSRYLVKRTGEKVFLECVQDMDHENMFWYRQDPGLGLRLIYFSYDVKMKEKGDIPEGYSVSREKKERFSLILESASTNQTSMYLCASSLWRNTEAFFGQGTRLTVV.

The table lists this clone with a few counts. The gene calls are TRBV9 and TRBJ1-2, with no clear D. In germline, CDR1 is SGDLS, CDR2 YYNGEE. V was clipped by 1 base and J by 3 bases, with 10 bases between them. CDR3 length equals 14 residues. The DNA for the CDR3 is TGTGCCAGCAGCGTAACTTACTTCGACTATGGCTACACCTTC. Encoded protein: CASSVTYFDYGYTF. The full variable domain, with the rest looked up from reference TRBV9 and TRBJ1-2, is DSGVTQTPKHLITATGQRVTLRCSPRSGDLSVYWYQQSLDQGLQFLIQYYNGEERAKGNILERFSAQQFPDLHSELNLSSLELGDSALYFCASSVTYFDYGYTFGSGTRLTVV.

CDR3 coding DNA: TGTGCCAGCAGCTTATCTCGGACTAGCGACGAGCAGTACGTC. Its translation is CASSLSRTSDEQYV. This chain uses TRBV7-2 with TRBJ2-7; TRBD2 aligns across 9 bases. J gave up 5 bases and V 2 bases, and 4 bases lay outside the gene matches. Germline loops: CDR1 SGHTA, CDR2 FQGNSA. This CDR3 contains 14 residues.

The rearrangement joins TRBV18 to TRBJ2-1, with 13 bases fitting TRBD2. The CDR3 contains 17 residues. Germline V gene lookup returns CDR1 KGHSH and CDR2 LQKENI. The junction had 5 bases not matched to a gene; V was cut back by 6 bases and J by 0 bases. CDR3 nucleotides: TGTGCCAGCTCTCAAAGGACTAGCGGGAGCTCCTACAATGAGCAGTTCTTC. This gives the protein CASSQRTSGSSYNEQFF.